What follows are 16 T cell receptor beta chains derived from one specimen sequenced in a study of shared clonotypes between healthy human individuals. Sequencing used immunoSEQ multiplex PCR; TCRdb keeps in-frame clones, though not all of them. The data hold around 720,000 clones, with around four fifths observed a single time. Sequenced sample: memory CD4+ T cells sorted from blood. Subset of the sample: CD45RA-negative fraction. The receptors stem from a woman between 25 and 40 years old in good health.

The CDR3 is CASSSIGQGAREQYF. The DNA for the CDR3 is TGTGCCAGCAGTTCCATAGGACAGGGGGCGCGTGAGCAGTACTTC. The chain has TRBV27 and TRBJ2-7; 11 nucleotides agree with TRBD1. The CDR3 has 15 amino acids. Germline V gene data show CDR1 as MNHEY and CDR2 as SMNVEV (reference sequence). V shed 4 bases and J 7 bases; nucleotides not matched to a gene: 9.

Note on this clone: The sample carries other DNA sequences with the same CDR3. The chain carries TRBV5-1 and TRBJ2-3; a possible D gene is TRBD1 (6 bases). Germline CDR1 SGHRS, CDR2 YFSETQ. This CDR3 has 16 amino acids. The V and J ends lost 0 bases and 1 base respectively, with 12 bases between them. CDR3 nucleotides: TGCGCCAGCAGCTTGGCCCAGGGGCCGGGCACAGATACGCAGTATTTT. Protein sequence: CASSLAQGPGTDTQYF.

CDR3 DNA sequence: TGTGCCAGCAGTTACTCAGGGTCAGGGACTTTCTACGAGCAGTACTTC. Translated: CASSYSGSGTFYEQYF. The V gene is TRBV6-5, the J gene TRBJ2-5, with D possibly matching TRBD2 (6 bases). The J call may be wrong; the DNA end is better matched by TRBJ2-7. The CDR3 contains 16 residues. Germline lookup yields CDR1 MNHEY and CDR2 SVGAGI.

The chain is built from TRBV9 and TRBJ2-5; D might be TRBD1 (6 bases). The CDR3 is 15 residues long. Between the trimmed V and J ends, which lost 3 bases and 2 bases, there was a span of 14 bases. Germline CDR1 and CDR2: SGDLS and YYNGEE. DNA for the CDR3: TGTGCCAGCAGCGGAGAAAGGACAGTTCAAGAGACCCAGTACTTC. This translates into CASSGERTVQETQYF.

This clone was recorded a few times. The genes are TRBV6-4 and TRBJ2-1; 7 positions agree with TRBD1. After removal of 2 bases from V and 6 bases from J, the junction contained 7 bases not matched to a gene. Germline V gene sequence: CDR1 MRHNA, CDR2 SNTAGT. CDR3 length: 15 amino acids. CDR3 residues: CASSDAQGEGNEQFF. In DNA, the CDR3 is TGTGCCAGCAGTGACGCGCAGGGGGAAGGCAATGAGCAGTTCTTC.

This clone was detected only once. The rearrangement links TRBV18 to TRBJ1-2; possible D gene TRBD1, 5 bases. Germline CDR1 and CDR2: KGHSH and LQKENI. Trimming shortened V by 6 bases and J by 0 bases, and 20 bases separated the two germline ends. The length of the CDR3 is 17 residues. The CDR3 is CASSLFSGSQANYGYTF. In DNA, the CDR3 is TGTGCCAGCTCTCTTTTTTCAGGGTCACAAGCTAACTATGGCTACACCTTC.

In this sample, this clone turned up once. This chain links TRBV28 with TRBJ1-5; D gene uncertain. Germline V gene data show CDR1 as MDHEN and CDR2 as SYDVKM. The CDR3 contains 14 residues. V lost 0 bases and J lost 6, with 9 bases in between. CDR3 coding DNA: TGTGCCAGCAGTTTATGGGCAGGAGGTCAGCCCCAGCATTTT. It encodes CASSLWAGGQPQHF.

The genes are TRBV11-3 and TRBJ2-3, with unresolved D. The germline gives CDR1 SGHNT, CDR2 YENEEA. This CDR3 has 13 amino acids. V lost 5 bases, J lost 3 bases, and 9 bases lay in between. CDR3: CASSRNPTDTQYF. Here the CDR3 DNA reads TGTGCCAGCAGCCGTAATCCAACAGATACGCAGTATTTT.

This clone has at least ten counts. The chain recombines TRBV27 with TRBJ2-1, with TRBD2 identical over 9 bases. Germline V CDR1 and CDR2: MNHEY, SMNVEV (reference sequence). V shed 5 bases and J 5 bases; nucleotides not matched to a gene: 10. CDR3 length: 16 residues. As DNA, the CDR3 is TGTGCCAGCAGTCCCCAGACTAGCGGCCTCAACAATGAGCAGTTCTTC. Residues: CASSPQTSGLNNEQFF.

This clone was seen at least ten times. V usage is TRBV7-2 and J usage is TRBJ2-5; no reliable D call. The V and J ends lost 7 bases and 7 bases respectively, with 13 bases between them. Germline CDR1 reads SGHTA; CDR2 reads FQGNSA. This CDR3 comprises 12 residues. CDR3 region: CASTINPGTQYF. As DNA, the CDR3 is TGTGCCAGCACCATCAACCCCGGGACCCAGTACTTC.

The gene calls are TRBV13 and TRBJ2-3; D might be TRBD1 (5 bases). The V gene's germline CDR1 is PRHDT and CDR2 FYEKMQ (reference sequence). The CDR3 is made up of 14 amino acids. Trimming took off 1 base at V and 5 bases at J, with 10 bases between the two ends. CDR3 loop: CASSLVSGLDTQYF. The CDR3 DNA follows: TGTGCCAGCAGCTTAGTGTCAGGGTTAGATACGCAGTATTTT.

The J gene is TRBJ1-1, the V gene TRBV27; weak D call: TRBD1 (5 bases). The germline V and J ends were trimmed by 5 bases and 1 base, with 11 bases remaining between them. Germline V CDR1 and CDR2: MNHEY, SMNVEV (reference sequence). The CDR3 has 14 residues. The CDR3 loop is CASSKGTANTEAFF. The CDR3 nucleotides are TGTGCCAGCAGTAAGGGGACGGCGAACACTGAAGCTTTCTTT.

V gene TRBV18 combines with J gene TRBJ2-5; TRBD2 might be the D (5 bases). V dropped 1 base and J dropped 1 base, with 10 bases sitting between them. CDR3 length: 15 amino acids. CDR1 is KGHSH, CDR2 LQKENI, per germline. CDR3 residues: CASSPLDGVQETQYF. The CDR3 DNA reads as TGTGCCAGCTCACCACTAGACGGGGTCCAAGAGACCCAGTACTTC.

This clone is a singleton in its sample. The V gene is TRBV28, the J gene TRBJ1-4, with D perhaps matching TRBD1 (5 bases). V was shortened by 8 bases and J by 0 bases, with 13 bases between the two germline ends. The germline V gene has CDR1 MDHEN and CDR2 SYDVKM. This CDR3 comprises 15 residues. The chain's CDR3 is CASSGADTTNEKLFF. In DNA, the CDR3 is TGTGCCAGCTCCGGGGCAGATACAACTAATGAAAAACTGTTTTTT.

A remark on this clone: The junction departs from germline at one end; a sequencing error may be responsible. Other DNA sequences of this sample code for an identical CDR3. The V gene is TRBV20-1, the J gene TRBJ2-3; tentatively, D is TRBD1 or TRBD2 (6 bases each). The CDR3 has 11 amino acids. In germline, CDR1 is DFQATT, CDR2 SNEGSKA (reference sequence). CDR3 bases: TGCAGTGAGGGGGGCACGGATACGCAGTATTTT. Translated: CSEGGTDTQYF.

The rearrangement uses TRBV6-1 and TRBJ2-3; no reliable D call. The germline V gene encodes CDR1 MNHNS and CDR2 SASEGT. This CDR3 is built from 14 residues. Trimming removed 3 bases at V and 10 bases at J, with 17 bases between. For the CDR3, the DNA is TGTGCCAGCAGTGAGGACGCCCGGGCAGGCCCGCAGTATTTT. It codes for CASSEDARAGPQYF.